This TCR beta chain was obtained from a study of graft-versus-host responses after intestinal transplantation. Study as a whole: Those transplanted obtained multivisceral, liver-intestinal, or isolated intestinal grafts. Broader study findings: The highest levels of circulating GvH clones went along with early declines in HvG clones after transplant.

Profiling relied on immunoSEQ multiplex PCR, and the TCRdb table lists in-frame clones only, not all of them. The sample has about 6,400 clones; around 82% are singletons. The CDR3 consists of 16 residues. With 7 bases clipped from V and 2 bases from J, the junction kept 10 bases outside the gene matches. Germline CDR1 MNHNY, CDR2 SVGAGI (reference sequence). Processing released intraepithelial and lamina propria lymphocytes from the graft tissue. A remark on this clone: Antigen: not known.

V usage is TRBV6-6 and J usage is TRBJ1-2; 10 bases line up with TRBD1. The specimen comprised ileum tissue, sampled 307 days after intestinal transplant. The sequence came from a human patient who received an intestinal transplant, so some T cells may come from the graft donor. CDR3 DNA: TGTGCCAGCAATATGGACGGACAGGGGGTCAACTATGGCTACACCTTC. Translation: CASNMDGQGVNYGYTF.